Listed below are T cell receptor beta chains from one sample, sequenced in a study of cytomegalovirus exposure and HLA in healthy donors. Sequencing used immunoSEQ multiplex PCR; TCRdb keeps in-frame clones, though not all of them. The table gives about 160,000 clones; the top ten clones make up approximately 1.5% of it. Sequenced material: PBMCs. The origin of the receptors is a woman aged 45-59 years in good health and CMV-seronegative. Each CDR3 is given with its conserved first and last residue. Fields, in order: D gene, CDR3 length, J gene, V gene, CDR3 DNA, CDR3 protein. D genes are given only for firm matches.

D gene: TRBD1; CDR3 length: 16; J gene: TRBJ2-7; V gene: TRBV5-1; CDR3 DNA: TGCGCCAGCAGCATAACCCCAGGACAGGATACTTCCGAGCAGTACTTC; CDR3 protein: CASSITPGQDTSEQYF
D gene: TRBD1; CDR3 length: 16; J gene: TRBJ2-6; V gene: TRBV5-1; CDR3 DNA: TGCGCCAGCAGCTTGGGACAGGGGGCTGGGGCCAACGTCCTGACTTTC; CDR3 protein: CASSLGQGAGANVLTF
D gene: NA; CDR3 length: 15; J gene: TRBJ2-2; V gene: TRBV30; CDR3 DNA: TGTGCCTGGAGTGGGCGGAGGATGAACACCGGGGAGCTGTTTTTT; CDR3 protein: CAWSGRRMNTGELFF
D gene: TRBD1; CDR3 length: 15; J gene: TRBJ2-7; V gene: TRBV19; CDR3 DNA: TGTGCCAGTAGTGTGGGACAGATGAGCTCCTACGAGCAGTACTTC; CDR3 protein: CASSVGQMSSYEQYF
D gene: TRBD1; CDR3 length: 15; J gene: TRBJ1-2; V gene: TRBV5-1; CDR3 DNA: TGCGCCAGCAGCCCGAGACAGGGGGCTAACTATGGCTACACCTTC; CDR3 protein: CASSPRQGANYGYTF
D gene: TRBD1; CDR3 length: 15; J gene: TRBJ1-1; V gene: TRBV5-1; CDR3 DNA: TGCGCCAGCAGCCGGGGACAGGGGGAGATCACTGAAGCTTTCTTT; CDR3 protein: CASSRGQGEITEAFF
D gene: NA; CDR3 length: 15; J gene: TRBJ2-5; V gene: TRBV6-5; CDR3 DNA: TGTGCCAGCAGGGGCCTGGACATCCAACAAGAGACCCAGTACTTC; CDR3 protein: CASRGLDIQQETQYF
D gene: TRBD1; CDR3 length: 14; J gene: TRBJ2-1; V gene: TRBV10-3; CDR3 DNA: TGTGCCATCAGCCCGGGACAGCGAAACAATGAGCAGTTCTTC; CDR3 protein: CAISPGQRNNEQFF
D gene: NA; CDR3 length: 11; J gene: TRBJ1-2; V gene: TRBV6-6; CDR3 DNA: TGTGCCAGCAGACAGGCCGGAGGCTACACCTTC; CDR3 protein: CASRQAGGYTF
D gene: NA; CDR3 length: 16; J gene: TRBJ2-1; V gene: TRBV4-2; CDR3 DNA: TGTGCCAGCAGCCTAACCGGGTCTAGCTCCTACAATGAGCAGTTCTTC; CDR3 protein: CASSLTGSSSYNEQFF
D gene: NA; CDR3 length: 14; J gene: TRBJ1-2; V gene: TRBV28; CDR3 DNA: TGTGCCAGCAGTCCTTCCGACAGGTCGTATGGCTACACCTTC; CDR3 protein: CASSPSDRSYGYTF